One and the same sample provided the 30 T cell receptor beta chains below, sequenced in a study of T cell responses to AZD1222 COVID-19 vaccine. The protocol was immunoSEQ multiplex PCR, while the TCRdb copy is restricted to in-frame clones and leaves out a portion. The table lists 150,000 to 250,000 clones, roughly nine tenths of them singletons. The source was peripheral blood, collected 28 days after the second AZD1222 dose. These receptors were taken from an adult who received the AZD1222 COVID-19 vaccine.

The CDR3 DNA sequence: TGTGCCTGGGGACAGGGAAAGGGCAATCAGCCCCAGCATTTT. This translates into CAWGQGKGNQPQHF. The rearrangement uses TRBV30 and TRBJ1-5, with 8 positions matching TRBD1. With 5 bases clipped from V and 2 bases from J, the junction kept 5 bases outside the gene matches. Germline V gives CDR1 GTSNPN, CDR2 SVGIG (reference sequence). There are 14 residues in the CDR3.

The chain uses TRBV7-2 and TRBJ1-2; 11 bases fit TRBD1. Per germline, CDR1 SGHTA and CDR2 FQGNSA. With V trimmed by 6 bases and J by 3 bases, 9 bases remained unmatched. This CDR3 comprises 16 residues. The DNA of the CDR3 is TGTGCCAGCAGTTTCGCCGCGGGACAGGGGGACTATGGCTACACCTTC. It encodes CASSFAAGQGDYGYTF.

V and J are TRBV27 and TRBJ2-2; perhaps TRBD2 as D (6 bases). The CDR3 is 14 residues long. Trimming took 10 bases from V and 4 from J, leaving 16 bases between them. Germline loops: CDR1 MNHEY, CDR2 SMNVEV (reference sequence). CDR3 sequence (DNA): TGTGCCACCAAACCACTAGCCGCCACCGGGGAGCTGTTTTTT. It codes for CATKPLAATGELFF.

V gene TRBV19 combines with J gene TRBJ1-2, with 11 positions matching TRBD1. V was pared by 5 bases and J by 8 bases, with 10 bases of the junction left unmatched. The V gene's germline CDR1 is LNHDA and CDR2 SQIVND (reference sequence). The CDR3 has 15 amino acids. This chain's CDR3 is CASSAPGQGVWGYTF. For the CDR3, the DNA is TGTGCCAGTAGTGCGCCGGGACAGGGGGTGTGGGGCTACACCTTC.

This clone was recorded a few times. Written as DNA, the CDR3 is TGTGCCAGCAGCACGGGCCAACGAGAGACCCAGTACTTC. Translated: CASSTGQRETQYF. The chain carries TRBV7-8 and TRBJ2-5; D remains unclear. CDR3 length: 13 residues. V was trimmed by 5 bases and J by 4 bases, leaving 11 bases between them. Germline values: CDR1 SGHVS, CDR2 FQNEAQ.

This rearrangement joins TRBV5-1 to TRBJ1-6, with 11 bases aligning to TRBD1. V was pared by 4 bases and J by 11 bases, with 17 bases of the junction left unmatched. The CDR3 is 18 residues long. Germline CDR1 SGHRS, CDR2 YFSETQ. CDR3 bases: TGCGCCAGCAGCACAGATACGGGGACAGGGGGGTTTAGGCCACCCCTCCACTTT. Translated, it gives CASSTDTGTGGFRPPLHF.

The gene calls are TRBV28 and TRBJ1-1, with D unresolved. V lost 2 bases and J 1 base, leaving 5 bases between the germline ends. From germline, CDR1 is MDHEN and CDR2 SYDVKM. The CDR3 has 13 residues. The CDR3 DNA sequence: TGTGCCAGCAGTTTAAGGCAGAACACTGAAGCTTTCTTT. It yields the protein CASSLRQNTEAFF.

This sequence joins TRBV28 and TRBJ1-5, with unresolved D. V lost 7 bases and J 0 bases, leaving 10 bases between the germline ends. CDR3 length equals 14 residues. CDR1 and CDR2 from the germline V gene are MDHEN and SYDVKM. CDR3 in amino acids: CASIGQYSNQPQHF. Written as DNA, the CDR3 is TGTGCCAGCATCGGCCAGTATAGCAATCAGCCCCAGCATTTT. Supplemented by reference TRBV28 and TRBJ1-5, the full variable domain reads DVKVTQSSRYLVKRTGEKVFLECVQDMDHENMFWYRQDPGLGLRLIYFSYDVKMKEKGDIPEGYSVSREKKERFSLILESASTNQTSMYLCASIGQYSNQPQHFGDGTRLSIL.

This clone is deemed medium-sized. The chain combines TRBV28 with TRBJ1-2, with TRBD1 matching over 9 bases. The CDR3 is made up of 16 amino acids. Germline lookup yields CDR1 MDHEN and CDR2 SYDVKM. Trimming cost V 2 bases and J 3 bases; bases outside gene matches: 7. The CDR3 DNA reads as TGTGCCAGCAGTTTACTTTGGGACAGGGAAGACTATGGCTACACCTTC. It yields the protein CASSLLWDREDYGYTF.

V usage is TRBV11-3 and J usage is TRBJ1-2; perhaps TRBD1 as D (6 bases). This CDR3 comprises 15 residues. CDR1 is SGHNT and CDR2 is YENEEA in the germline V gene. Trimming left V 5 bases short and J 2 bases short, with 15 bases between. The chain's CDR3 is CASSPPGGQNYGYTF. In DNA form, the CDR3 reads TGTGCCAGCAGCCCCCCGGGGGGGCAGAACTATGGCTACACCTTC.

The V and J genes are TRBV10-3 and TRBJ2-1, with TRBD2 matching over 12 bases. CDR3 length: 19 residues. CDR1 and CDR2 (germline): ENHRY, SYGVKD. The ends lost 3 bases at V and 7 bases at J; junction bases unmatched: 16. For the CDR3, the DNA is TGTGCCATCAGTGACGGGCTAGCGGGAGGGCAGACTGTGGGTAATGAGCAGTTCTTC. As protein: CAISDGLAGGQTVGNEQFF.

This clone has a handful of counts. The rearrangement uses TRBV24-1 and TRBJ2-1; maybe TRBD2 (7 bases). V lost 3 bases and J 7 bases, leaving 18 bases between the germline ends. In germline, CDR1 is KGHDR, CDR2 SFDVKD. This CDR3 contains 16 residues. Here the CDR3 reads CATSDTGMRRGNEQFF. The CDR3 bases are TGTGCCACCAGTGATACAGGGATGCGGCGGGGGAATGAGCAGTTCTTC.

V gene TRBV7-9 combines with J gene TRBJ2-7; 10 nucleotides line up with TRBD1. Looked up from germline, CDR1 is SEHNR and CDR2 is FQNEAQ (reference sequence). Trimming removed 5 bases from V and 5 bases from J; junction bases left unmatched: 12. This CDR3 has 16 residues. CDR3 coding DNA: TGTGCCAGCAGCCGGACCCGGGACAGGGGATTCCACGAGCAGTACTTC. It yields the protein CASSRTRDRGFHEQYF.

This chain uses TRBV7-2 with TRBJ1-3, with D possibly TRBD1 on 5 matching bases. Germline V lookup: CDR1 SGHTA, CDR2 FQGNSA. Trimming left V 1 base short and J 5 bases short, with 18 bases between. This CDR3 region has 17 residues. The CDR3 spells CASSLVSLGLNRNTIYF. The CDR3 coding sequence is TGTGCCAGCAGCTTAGTATCTTTGGGGCTAAACAGAAACACCATATATTTT.

V gene TRBV24-1 combines with J gene TRBJ2-1; D gene unclear. The germline CDR1 and CDR2 sequences are KGHDR and SFDVKD. The CDR3 runs 13 residues. V was shortened by 5 bases and J by 5 bases, with 9 bases between the two germline ends. CDR3 protein: CATSGVRNNEQFF. CDR3 nucleotide sequence: TGTGCCACCAGTGGGGTGAGGAACAATGAGCAGTTCTTC.

The chain uses TRBV4-1 and TRBJ2-7; the D gene is possibly TRBD1 (7 bases). CDR3 length: 15 amino acids. Germline CDR1 is MGHRA and CDR2 is YSYEKL. Trimming left V 1 base short and J 1 base short, with 11 bases between. Written as DNA, the CDR3 is TGCGCCAGCAGCCAAGGAGCAGGGGGGTCCTACGAGCAGTACTTC. Its translation is CASSQGAGGSYEQYF.

J is TRBJ2-3 and V is TRBV19, with D unresolved. V was clipped by 6 bases and J by 4 bases, with 14 bases between them. The CDR3 loop spans 14 amino acids. In germline, CDR1 is LNHDA, CDR2 SQIVND (reference sequence). DNA for the CDR3: TGTGCCAGTAGCCTCTCGTATAGCCCAGATACGCAGTATTTT. It encodes CASSLSYSPDTQYF.

This sequence joins TRBV28 and TRBJ2-7, with TRBD1 identical over 10 bases. The CDR3 extends over 17 amino acids. CDR1 MDHEN and CDR2 SYDVKM come from the germline V gene. V shed 5 bases and J 3 bases; nucleotides not matched to a gene: 13. The CDR3 sequence: CASSRPLGQGGFYEQYF. The CDR3 DNA sequence: TGTGCCAGCAGTAGACCCCTCGGACAGGGGGGGTTCTACGAGCAGTACTTC.

The chain recombines TRBV2 with TRBJ2-5; TRBD2 is a possible D gene (6 bases). Trimming stripped 0 bases from V and 2 bases from J, with 13 bases between. The CDR3 is made up of 16 amino acids. Germline V gene lookup returns CDR1 SNHLY and CDR2 FYNNEI. In DNA, the CDR3 is TGTGCCAGCAGTGAAGCTCCCGGTGGGGGGCAAGAGACCCAGTACTTC. Protein: CASSEAPGGGQETQYF.

This rearrangement joins TRBV4-1 to TRBJ1-1; D is possibly TRBD1 (5 bases). Germline loops: CDR1 MGHRA, CDR2 YSYEKL. CDR3 length equals 16 residues. Trimming pared 0 bases from V and 6 bases from J, leaving 17 bases between. The CDR3 DNA is TGCGCCAGCAGCCAAGAAACCCCCCCGGGGACGGCTGAAGCTTTCTTT. Residues: CASSQETPPGTAEAFF.

This chain uses TRBV30 with TRBJ2-3, with D uncertain. V lost 3 bases and J 1 base, leaving 8 bases between the germline ends. The CDR3 length is 13 residues. CDR1 and CDR2 from the germline V gene are GTSNPN and SVGIG (reference sequence). Here the CDR3 DNA reads TGTGCCTGGAGCATGAGCGGCACAGATACGCAGTATTTT. Its translation: CAWSMSGTDTQYF.

This clone was picked up one time. V usage is TRBV5-4 and J usage is TRBJ2-7, with a tentative D call TRBD2 (6 bases). Germline values: CDR1 SGHNT, CDR2 YYREEE (reference sequence). The CDR3 runs to 15 residues. Between the trimmed V and J ends, which lost 2 bases and 1 base, there was a span of 13 bases. The CDR3 is CASSFTTSPSYEQYF. As DNA, the CDR3 is TGTGCCAGCAGCTTTACAACTAGCCCTTCCTACGAGCAGTACTTC.

The chain combines TRBV3-1 (or the pseudogene TRBV3-2) with TRBJ2-5, with 14 nucleotides matching TRBD2. Per germline, CDR1 LGHDT and CDR2 YNNKEL (reference sequence). This CDR3 comprises 15 residues. Unmatched junction bases numbered 4, after V lost 7 bases and J lost 3 bases. CDR3 sequence: CASTPTSGREETQYF. The DNA for the CDR3 is TGTGCCAGCACCCCGACTAGCGGGAGGGAAGAGACCCAGTACTTC.

This chain's CDR3 is CASSFGNTEAFF. The CDR3 DNA follows: TGTGCCAGCAGCTTCGGGAACACTGAAGCTTTCTTT. The V call is TRBV11-2, the J call TRBJ1-1; D is undetermined. CDR3 size: 12 residues. Germline lookup yields CDR1 SGHAT and CDR2 FQNNGV. V was cut by 3 bases and J by 1 base, with 3 bases left in between.

The V call is TRBV28, the J call TRBJ1-5, with 7 bases aligning to TRBD1. Unmatched junction bases numbered 7, after V lost 2 bases and J lost 0 bases. Germline V gives CDR1 MDHEN, CDR2 SYDVKM. The CDR3 runs to 17 residues. CDR3 nucleotide sequence: TGTGCCAGCAGTTTACTAACAGGGGCCGGTAGCAATCAGCCCCAGCATTTT. It codes for CASSLLTGAGSNQPQHF.

V gene TRBV18 combines with J gene TRBJ2-7; 12 bases are a match to TRBD2. Germline CDR1 is KGHSH and CDR2 is LQKENI. The CDR3 sequence is 15 residues long. Losses at the gene ends were 1 base for V and 7 bases for J; bases not matched to a gene: 5. The CDR3 loop reads CASSPQGLAGLEQYF. In DNA form, the CDR3 reads TGTGCCAGCTCACCACAAGGACTAGCGGGACTTGAGCAGTACTTC.

The chain uses TRBV6-5 and TRBJ1-3, with D possibly being TRBD1 (6 bases). V lost 8 bases and J 2 bases, leaving 10 bases between the germline ends. The germline gives CDR1 MNHEY, CDR2 SVGAGI. CDR3 length: 13 residues. CDR3 protein: CASQGIAGNTIYF. The CDR3 region has the DNA TGTGCCAGCCAGGGGATCGCTGGAAACACCATATATTTT.

The CDR3 here is CASSLWDNEKLFF. The CDR3 coding sequence is TGTGCCAGCAGTTTATGGGACAATGAAAAACTGTTTTTT. The chain recombines TRBV12-3 or TRBV12-4 with TRBJ1-4; D perhaps matches TRBD1 (5 bases). V was clipped by 2 bases and J by 5 bases, with 6 bases between them. This CDR3 is built from 13 residues.

The genes are TRBV7-3 and TRBJ1-1, with 8 bases matching TRBD1. J was trimmed by 4 bases and V by 8 bases; bases with no gene match: 12. This CDR3 is built from 15 residues. Germline CDR1 SGHTA, CDR2 FQGTGA. This CDR3 reads CASGLGPQGATEAFF. CDR3 nucleotide sequence: TGTGCCAGCGGTCTGGGCCCCCAGGGGGCCACTGAAGCTTTCTTT.

V usage is TRBV6-6 and J usage is TRBJ1-1; D is unresolved. The V end lost 5 bases, the J end lost 0 bases, and 7 bases lay between the germline ends. CDR3 length: 13 amino acids. Germline V CDR1 and CDR2: MNHNY, SVGAGI (reference sequence). Here the CDR3 DNA reads TGTGCCAGCAGTACAAATCTGAACACTGAAGCTTTCTTT. Amino acids: CASSTNLNTEAFF.